These 25 T cell receptor beta chains were sequenced from one sample in a study of PD-1 blockade in mismatch repair-deficient tumors. The protocol was immunoSEQ multiplex PCR, while the TCRdb copy is restricted to in-frame clones and leaves out a portion. In the table there are fewer than 50,000 clones, 70% to 80% of which are singletons. The sequences come from peripheral blood, collected 4 weeks after starting pembrolizumab. Receptor source: an adult with mismatch repair-deficient cancer.

The V gene is TRBV25-1, the J gene TRBJ2-1; TRBD2 aligns across 8 bases. After removal of 8 bases from V and 4 bases from J, the junction contained 4 bases not matched to a gene. CDR1 is MGHDK and CDR2 is SYGVNS in the germline V gene. The CDR3 consists of 13 residues. DNA for the CDR3: TGTGCCAGCTCGAGCGGGAGTTACAATGAGCAGTTCTTC. It encodes CASSSGSYNEQFF.

As concerns this clone: Mismatch with germline at one junction end may stem from a read error. This chain connects TRBV18 to TRBJ1-2; the D is unclear. The CDR3 has 14 residues. Germline V gene lookup returns CDR1 KGHSH and CDR2 LQKENI. CDR3 loop: CASSPFGENYGYTF. The CDR3 bases are TGTGCCAGCTCACCATTCGGGGAGAACTATGGCTACACCTTT.

The chain recombines TRBV11-3 with TRBJ1-2; D remains unclear. The CDR3 length is 13 residues. Trimming cost V 5 bases and J 6 bases, with 13 bases left between them. In germline, CDR1 is SGHNT, CDR2 YENEEA. The CDR3 sequence: CASSRRSGDGYTF. Written as DNA, the CDR3 is TGTGCCAGCAGCCGTAGGTCCGGGGATGGCTACACCTTC. Full variable domain (outside the CDR3, taken from reference TRBV11-3 and TRBJ1-2): EAGVVQSPRYKIIEKKQPVAFWCNPISGHNTLYWYLQNLGQGPELLIRYENEEAVDDSQLPKDRFSAERLKGVDSTLKIQPAELGDSAVYLCASSRRSGDGYTFGSGTRLTVV.

The V and J genes are TRBV7-2 and TRBJ2-1; D perhaps matches TRBD2 (6 bases). Germline V CDR1 and CDR2: SGHTA, FQGNSA. V was trimmed by 4 bases and J by 6 bases, leaving 13 bases between them. This CDR3 region has 14 residues. This CDR3 is CASSSRISGNEQFF. For the CDR3, the DNA is TGTGCCAGCAGCTCCCGGATTAGCGGCAATGAGCAGTTCTTC.

This clone came up once. This chain joins TRBV12-5 and TRBJ2-3, with D perhaps matching TRBD1 (6 bases). The CDR3 is made up of 13 amino acids. CDR1 and CDR2 from the germline V gene are LGHNT and FRNRAP. Trimming removed 7 bases from V and 4 bases from J, with 12 bases in between. CDR3 amino acids: CASAPQGPDTQYF. CDR3 in DNA: TGTGCTAGTGCCCCTCAGGGGCCAGATACGCAGTATTTT.

The gene calls are TRBV27 and TRBJ1-2; TRBD1 is a possible D gene (5 bases). Germline values: CDR1 MNHEY, CDR2 SMNVEV (reference sequence). Trimming removed 1 base at V and 4 bases at J, with 13 bases between. The CDR3 loop spans 15 amino acids. Here the CDR3 reads CASSLYGAASYGYTF. The CDR3 region has the DNA TGTGCCAGCAGTTTATATGGGGCGGCGAGCTATGGCTACACCTTC.

This clone was counted only a few times. DNA for the CDR3: TGCGCCAGCAGTCAATCGAGAGCCAATCAGCCCCAGCATTTT. As protein: CASSQSRANQPQHF. The chain combines TRBV23-1 with TRBJ1-5; D unresolved. TRBV23-1 is identified as an open reading frame with a role that is uncertain. The CDR3 extends over 14 amino acids. V shed 0 bases and J shed 3 bases, with 6 bases lying between them.

The chain joins TRBV9 to TRBJ2-3, with D unclear. Trimming cost V 0 bases and J 4 bases, with 3 bases left between them. From germline, CDR1 is SGDLS and CDR2 YYNGEE. The CDR3 spans 12 residues. The CDR3 here is CASSVGPDTQYF. In nucleotides, the CDR3 is TGTGCCAGCAGCGTAGGACCAGATACGCAGTATTTT. Complete variable domain (other parts from reference TRBV9 and TRBJ2-3): DSGVTQTPKHLITATGQRVTLRCSPRSGDLSVYWYQQSLDQGLQFLIQYYNGEERAKGNILERFSAQQFPDLHSELNLSSLELGDSALYFCASSVGPDTQYFGPGTRLTVL.

The gene calls are TRBV18 and TRBJ2-7; TRBD1 is a possible D gene (6 bases). The CDR3 is 13 residues long. Germline loops: CDR1 KGHSH, CDR2 LQKENI. Trimming removed 3 bases from V and 3 bases from J, with 9 bases in between. Written as DNA, the CDR3 is TGTGCCAGCTCACCCGCACAGGGCTACGAGCAGTACTTC. Residues: CASSPAQGYEQYF.

This clone was observed once. V is TRBV14 and J is TRBJ2-1, with TRBD2 identical over 7 bases. The ends lost 0 bases at V and 4 bases at J; junction bases unmatched: 6. The CDR3 totals 16 residues. CDR1 is SGHDN and CDR2 is FVKESK in the germline V gene. CDR3 amino acids: CASSQDRPAGYNEQFF. CDR3 nucleotide sequence: TGTGCCAGCAGCCAAGATCGCCCAGCGGGGTACAATGAGCAGTTCTTC.

This sequence joins TRBV2 and TRBJ2-7; 7 nucleotides match TRBD1. Germline-derived CDR1 and CDR2 are SNHLY and FYNNEI. Trimming took 8 bases from V and 4 from J; bases not matched to a gene: 11. This CDR3 spans 14 amino acids. The CDR3: CASRDPTGVYEQYF. For the CDR3, the DNA is TGTGCCAGCCGAGATCCAACAGGGGTTTACGAGCAGTACTTC.

This clone showed up just a few times. This chain uses TRBV6-5 with TRBJ1-2; D is unclear. V dropped 7 bases and J dropped 7 bases, with 19 bases sitting between them. The CDR3 is 14 amino acids. Germline V CDR1 and CDR2: MNHEY, SVGAGI. CDR3 nucleotide sequence: TGTGCCAGCAAACCCACTGGGGATACCGGTGGCTACACCTTC. Translation gives CASKPTGDTGGYTF.

The rearrangement links TRBV9 to TRBJ1-1; the D is unclear. In germline, CDR1 is SGDLS, CDR2 YYNGEE. This CDR3 is built from 12 residues. The V gene lost 6 bases and the J gene lost 7 bases, with 13 bases spanning the gap. CDR3 DNA: TGTGCCAGCACCACCAGATCAGGTGAAGCTTTCTTT. It yields the protein CASTTRSGEAFF.

This chain uses TRBV7-9 with TRBJ2-5; D unresolved. The V gene's germline CDR1 is SEHNR and CDR2 FQNEAQ (reference sequence). V gave up 4 bases and J gave up 2 bases, with 5 bases separating them. The CDR3 runs 12 residues. Here the CDR3 DNA reads TGTGCCAGCAGCTCTTATCAAGAGACCCAGTACTTC. Amino acids: CASSSYQETQYF.

This sequence joins TRBV5-4 and TRBJ2-3; tentative D call: TRBD1 (6 bases). Germline V gives CDR1 SGHNT, CDR2 YYREEE (reference sequence). V was cut by 2 bases and J by 3 bases, with 7 bases left in between. The CDR3 loop spans 13 amino acids. CDR3 sequence (DNA): TGTGCCAGCAGCTTACAGGGAACAGATACGCAGTATTTT. It specifies CASSLQGTDTQYF.

This clone was seen a handful of times. The chain recombines TRBV29-1 with TRBJ2-7; D perhaps matches TRBD1 (5 bases). Trimming shortened V by 3 bases and J by 0 bases, and 9 bases separated the two germline ends. The CDR3 contains 13 residues. The germline V gene encodes CDR1 SQVTM and CDR2 ANQGSEA. The CDR3 here is CSVDAGNSYEQYF. CDR3 bases: TGCAGCGTTGATGCAGGGAACTCCTACGAGCAGTACTTC.

The chain has TRBV30 and TRBJ2-5; 8 bases map to TRBD1. V lost 8 bases and J lost 3; bases outside the gene matches: 2. This CDR3 is built from 11 residues. Germline CDR1 is GTSNPN and CDR2 is SVGIG (reference sequence). Written as DNA, the CDR3 is TGTGCCGCGGGACAGGAAGAGACCCAGTACTTC. Amino acid sequence: CAAGQEETQYF.

A few counts support this clone. V gene TRBV10-1 combines with J gene TRBJ2-7; D unclear. The CDR3 contains 14 residues. Germline V gives CDR1 WNHNN, CDR2 SYGVQD (reference sequence). Trimming removed 0 bases from V and 2 bases from J, with 8 bases in between. Here the CDR3 DNA reads TGCGCCAGCAGTGAGTCGACGTGGCCCTACGAGCAGTACTTC. Translation gives CASSESTWPYEQYF.

The chain joins TRBV6-5 to TRBJ1-4; possible D gene TRBD1, 6 bases. The ends were cut back, 0 bases at V and 8 bases at J, with 13 bases in the middle. The V gene's germline CDR1 is MNHEY and CDR2 SVGAGI. This CDR3 contains 15 residues. The chain's CDR3 is CASSYSGGGKEKLFF. The CDR3 DNA follows: TGTGCCAGCAGTTACTCGGGAGGGGGGAAGGAAAAACTGTTTTTT.

The chain combines TRBV5-1 with TRBJ2-1; D tentatively fits TRBD1 or TRBD2 (5 bases each). Germline loops: CDR1 SGHRS, CDR2 YFSETQ. CDR3 length: 13 residues. V dropped 3 bases and J dropped 10 bases, with 14 bases sitting between them. The CDR3 nucleotides read TGCGCCAGCAGCTCCAGGGAGTTAAGGGAGCAGTTCTTC. It yields the protein CASSSRELREQFF.

This clone turned up a few times. The genes are TRBV27 and TRBJ2-6; TRBD1 matches 8 bases. This CDR3 is built from 18 residues. Trimming removed 5 bases from V and 4 bases from J; junction bases left unmatched: 13. Germline V gene sequence: CDR1 MNHEY, CDR2 SMNVEV (reference sequence). CDR3 DNA: TGTGCCAGCAGTCCGCTGACAGGGGTCTCTGCGGGGGCCAACGTCCTGACTTTC. Protein: CASSPLTGVSAGANVLTF.

This clone appeared a few times. The chain combines TRBV30 with TRBJ1-1, with TRBD1 matching over 7 bases. Germline V gene lookup returns CDR1 GTSNPN and CDR2 SVGIG (reference sequence). The V and J ends lost 7 bases and 1 base, in that order; junction bases with no gene match: 6. This CDR3 contains 13 residues. CDR3 DNA sequence: TGTGCCTTGGACAGGCGGGGGAACACTGAAGCTTTCTTT. Encoded protein: CALDRRGNTEAFF.

This clone was counted between two and nine times. The rearrangement joins TRBV5-4 to TRBJ1-1; tentative D call: TRBD1 (5 bases). The CDR3 consists of 12 residues. V was shortened by 3 bases and J by 8 bases, with 11 bases between the two germline ends. Germline V gives CDR1 SGHNT, CDR2 YYREEE (reference sequence). DNA for the CDR3: TGTGCCAGCAGCTCGGACGGGGGGGAAGCTTTCTTT. Its protein product is CASSSDGGEAFF.

V gene TRBV19 combines with J gene TRBJ2-1; TRBD1 or TRBD2 may be the D gene (6 bases each). The CDR3 length is 13 residues. Germline V gene sequence: CDR1 LNHDA, CDR2 SQIVND (reference sequence). Trimming removed 5 bases from V and 8 bases from J, with 13 bases in between. The DNA of the CDR3 is TGTGCCAGTAGTGCTCAGGGGAGGCATGAGCAGTTCTTC. Protein product: CASSAQGRHEQFF.

This clone was seen a few times. V gene TRBV25-1 combines with J gene TRBJ2-5, with 8 bases aligning to TRBD1. The CDR3 length is 13 residues. V was clipped by 8 bases and J by 0 bases; unmatched bases: 2. CDR1 and CDR2 (germline): MGHDK, SYGVNS. The CDR3 nucleotides read TGTGCCAGCTCGACAGGGGACCAAGAGACCCAGTACTTC. Translation gives CASSTGDQETQYF. Looking up the rest from reference TRBV25-1 and TRBJ2-5 gives the full variable domain: EADIYQTPRYLVIGTGKKITLECSQTMGHDKMYWYQQDPGMELHLIHYSYGVNSTEKGDLSSESTVSRIRTEHFPLTLESARPSHTSQYLCASSTGDQETQYFGPGTRLLVL.